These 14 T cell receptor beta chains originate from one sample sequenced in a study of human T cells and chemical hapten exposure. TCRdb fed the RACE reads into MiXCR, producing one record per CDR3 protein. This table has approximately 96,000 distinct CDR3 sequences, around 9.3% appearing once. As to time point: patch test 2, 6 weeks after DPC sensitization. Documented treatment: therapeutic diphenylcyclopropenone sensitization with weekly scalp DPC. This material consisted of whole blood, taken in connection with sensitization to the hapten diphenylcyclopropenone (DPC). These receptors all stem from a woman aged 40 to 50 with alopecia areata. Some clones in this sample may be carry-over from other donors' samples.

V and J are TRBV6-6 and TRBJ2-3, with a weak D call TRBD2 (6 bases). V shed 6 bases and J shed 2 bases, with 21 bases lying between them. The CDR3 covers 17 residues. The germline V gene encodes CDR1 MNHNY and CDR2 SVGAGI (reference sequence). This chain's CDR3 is CASRARGGALFTDTQYF. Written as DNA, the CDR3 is TGTGCCAGCAGGGCGAGGGGCGGGGCCTTGTTCACAGATACGCAGTATTTT.

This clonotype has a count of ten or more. CDR3 bases: TGTGCCAGCAGCCGGCAGGGCACAGATACGCAGTATTTT. Translating it yields CASSRQGTDTQYF. J is TRBJ2-3 and V is TRBV7-3; no firm D call. The CDR3 covers 13 residues. Germline V gene sequence: CDR1 SGHTA, CDR2 FQGTGA. V lost 5 bases to trimming and J lost 1 base, with 7 bases between them.

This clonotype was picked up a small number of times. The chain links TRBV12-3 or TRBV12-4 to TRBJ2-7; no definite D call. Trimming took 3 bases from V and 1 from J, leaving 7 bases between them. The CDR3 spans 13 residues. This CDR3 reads CASSFLGSYEQYF. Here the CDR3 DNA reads TGTGCCAGCAGTTTTCTAGGTTCCTACGAGCAGTACTTC.

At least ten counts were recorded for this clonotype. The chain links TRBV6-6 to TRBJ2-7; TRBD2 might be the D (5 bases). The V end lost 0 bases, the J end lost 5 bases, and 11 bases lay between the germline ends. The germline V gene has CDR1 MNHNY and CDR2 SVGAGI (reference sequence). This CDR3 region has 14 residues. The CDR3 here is CASSYSTREHEQYF. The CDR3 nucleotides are TGTGCCAGCAGTTACTCAACCCGGGAACACGAGCAGTACTTC.

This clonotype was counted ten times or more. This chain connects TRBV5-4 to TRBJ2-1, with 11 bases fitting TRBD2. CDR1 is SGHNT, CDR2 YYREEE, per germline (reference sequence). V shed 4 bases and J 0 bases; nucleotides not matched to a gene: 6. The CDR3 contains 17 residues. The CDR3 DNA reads TGTGCCAGCAGCCGGACTAGCGGGCCCCACTCCTACAATGAGCAGTTCTTC. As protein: CASSRTSGPHSYNEQFF.

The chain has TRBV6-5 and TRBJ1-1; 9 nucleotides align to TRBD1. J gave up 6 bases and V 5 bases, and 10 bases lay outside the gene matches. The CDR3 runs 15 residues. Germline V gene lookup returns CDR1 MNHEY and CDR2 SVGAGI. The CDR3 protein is CASSRAGTGKAEAFF. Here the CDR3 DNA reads TGTGCCAGCAGTCGAGCCGGGACAGGGAAAGCTGAAGCTTTCTTT.

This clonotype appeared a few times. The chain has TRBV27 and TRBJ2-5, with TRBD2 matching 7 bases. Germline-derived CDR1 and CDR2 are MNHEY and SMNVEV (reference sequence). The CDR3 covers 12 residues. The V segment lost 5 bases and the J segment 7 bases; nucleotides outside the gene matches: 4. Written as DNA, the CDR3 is TGTGCCAGCAGTGGGGGGGGAATGACCCAGTACTTC. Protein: CASSGGGMTQYF.

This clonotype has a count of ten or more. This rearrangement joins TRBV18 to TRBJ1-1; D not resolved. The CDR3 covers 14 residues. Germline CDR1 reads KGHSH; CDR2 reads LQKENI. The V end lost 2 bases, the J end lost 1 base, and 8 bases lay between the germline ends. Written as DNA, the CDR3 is TGTGCCAGCTCACCAAGCCGCAGGAACACTGAAGCTTTCTTT. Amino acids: CASSPSRRNTEAFF.

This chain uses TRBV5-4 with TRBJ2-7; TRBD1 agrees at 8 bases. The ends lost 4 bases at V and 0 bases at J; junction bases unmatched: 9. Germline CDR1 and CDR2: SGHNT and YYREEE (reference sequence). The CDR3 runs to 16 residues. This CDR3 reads CASSPVPGQASYEQYF. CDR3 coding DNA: TGTGCCAGCAGCCCGGTCCCGGGACAGGCCTCCTACGAGCAGTACTTC.

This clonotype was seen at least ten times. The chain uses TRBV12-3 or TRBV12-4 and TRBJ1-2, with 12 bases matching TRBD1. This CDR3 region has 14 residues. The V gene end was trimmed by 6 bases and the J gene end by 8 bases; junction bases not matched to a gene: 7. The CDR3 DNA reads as TGTGCCAGCAGACGGGGACAGGGGGCTTACGGCTACACCTTC. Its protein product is CASRRGQGAYGYTF.

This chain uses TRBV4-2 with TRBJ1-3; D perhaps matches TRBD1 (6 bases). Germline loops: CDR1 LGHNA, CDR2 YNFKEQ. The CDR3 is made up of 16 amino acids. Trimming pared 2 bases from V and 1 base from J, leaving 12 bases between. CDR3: CASSQPGGASGNTIYF. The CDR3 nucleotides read TGTGCCAGCAGCCAACCTGGGGGGGCTTCTGGAAACACCATATATTTT.

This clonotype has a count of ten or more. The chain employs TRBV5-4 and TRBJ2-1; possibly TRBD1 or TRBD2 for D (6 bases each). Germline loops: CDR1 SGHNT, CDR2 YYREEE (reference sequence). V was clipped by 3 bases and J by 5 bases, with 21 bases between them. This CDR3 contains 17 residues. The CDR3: CASSSSGSGGPNNEQFF. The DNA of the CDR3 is TGTGCCAGCAGCTCCTCGGGGTCTGGGGGGCCCAACAATGAGCAGTTCTTC.

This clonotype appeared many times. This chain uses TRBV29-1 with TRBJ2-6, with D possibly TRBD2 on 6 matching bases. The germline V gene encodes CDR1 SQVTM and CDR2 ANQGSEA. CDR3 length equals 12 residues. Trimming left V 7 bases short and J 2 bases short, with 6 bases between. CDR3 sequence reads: CSGGTGANVLTF. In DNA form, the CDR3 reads TGCAGCGGCGGGACTGGGGCCAACGTCCTGACTTTC.

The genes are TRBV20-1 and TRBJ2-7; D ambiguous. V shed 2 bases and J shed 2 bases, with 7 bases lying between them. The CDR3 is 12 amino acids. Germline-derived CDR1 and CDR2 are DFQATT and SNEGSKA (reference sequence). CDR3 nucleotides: TGCAGTGCTAGATCCCCTCCCTACGAGCAGTACTTC. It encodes CSARSPPYEQYF.